The sequence of this TCR beta chain was determined in a study of blood T cell repertoires in COVID-19. Study-wide context: PBMCs, B-cell-depleted T cells, or T cells provided the cDNA or gDNA that made up the material.

The CDR3 is 16 residues long. V shed 1 base and J 6 bases; nucleotides not matched to a gene: 3. Germline V gene data show CDR1 as LNHNV and CDR2 as YYDKDF (reference sequence). In the source study's methods: It was from reference gene primer amplification that nucleated cell counts were estimated. Sequencing was performed with immunoSEQ multiplex PCR; in TCRdb, only in-frame clones are kept and a portion is missing. The V and J calls and clone size are taken from that table; D and trimming were inferred from the DNA. The sample gives around 150,000 clones, approximately 81% of which show up once; approximately 1% is in the top ten.

The origin of this receptor is a man aged 40-49 years with acute or convalescent COVID-19. The rearrangement uses TRBV15 and TRBJ2-1, with TRBD2 matching 13 bases. Sequenced material: peripheral blood. The CDR3 reads CATSRGTSGGANEQFF. CDR3 coding DNA: TGTGCCACCAGCAGAGGAACTAGCGGGGGGGCCAATGAGCAGTTCTTC.